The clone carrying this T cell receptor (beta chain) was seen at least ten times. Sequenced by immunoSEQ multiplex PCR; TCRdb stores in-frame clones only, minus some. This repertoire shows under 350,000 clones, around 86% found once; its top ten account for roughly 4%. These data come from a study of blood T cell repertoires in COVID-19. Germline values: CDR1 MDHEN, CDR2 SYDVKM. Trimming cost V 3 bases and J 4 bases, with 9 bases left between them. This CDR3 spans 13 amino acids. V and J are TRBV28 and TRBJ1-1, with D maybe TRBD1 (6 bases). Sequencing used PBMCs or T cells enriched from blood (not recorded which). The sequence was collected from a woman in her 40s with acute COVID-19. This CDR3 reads CASSLLGGTEAFF. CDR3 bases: TGTGCCAGCAGTTTGCTAGGGGGCACTGAAGCTTTCTTT.